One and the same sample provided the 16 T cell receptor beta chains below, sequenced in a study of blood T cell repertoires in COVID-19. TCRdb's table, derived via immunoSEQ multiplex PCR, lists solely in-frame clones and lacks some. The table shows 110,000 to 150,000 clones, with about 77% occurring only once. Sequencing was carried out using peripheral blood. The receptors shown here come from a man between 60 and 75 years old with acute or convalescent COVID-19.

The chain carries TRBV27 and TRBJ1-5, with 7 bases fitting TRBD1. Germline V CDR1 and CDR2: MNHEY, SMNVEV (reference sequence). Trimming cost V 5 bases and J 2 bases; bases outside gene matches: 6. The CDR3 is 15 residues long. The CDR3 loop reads CASSPYGTGNQPQHF. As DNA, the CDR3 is TGTGCCAGCAGTCCTTACGGGACAGGCAATCAGCCCCAGCATTTT.

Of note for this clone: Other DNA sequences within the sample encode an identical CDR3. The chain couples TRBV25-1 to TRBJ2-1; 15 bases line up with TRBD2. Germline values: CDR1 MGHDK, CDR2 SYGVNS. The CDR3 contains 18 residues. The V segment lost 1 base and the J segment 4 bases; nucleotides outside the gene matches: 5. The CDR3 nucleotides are TGTGCCAGCAGTGAATCCGGACTAGCGGGAGGGCCGTACAATGAGCAGTTCTTC. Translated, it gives CASSESGLAGGPYNEQFF.

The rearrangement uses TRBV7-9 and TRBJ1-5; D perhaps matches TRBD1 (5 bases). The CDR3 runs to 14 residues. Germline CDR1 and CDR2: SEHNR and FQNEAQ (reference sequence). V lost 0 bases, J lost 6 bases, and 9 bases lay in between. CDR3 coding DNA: TGTGCCAGCAGCTTAGCGCGACAGTCTCAGCCCCAGCATTTT. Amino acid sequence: CASSLARQSQPQHF.

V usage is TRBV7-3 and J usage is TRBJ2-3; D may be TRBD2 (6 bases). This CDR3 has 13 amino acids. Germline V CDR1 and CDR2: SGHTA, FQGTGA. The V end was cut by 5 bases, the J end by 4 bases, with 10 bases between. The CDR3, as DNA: TGTGCCAGCAGCCCCGGGGGTCCAGATACGCAGTATTTT. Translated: CASSPGGPDTQYF.

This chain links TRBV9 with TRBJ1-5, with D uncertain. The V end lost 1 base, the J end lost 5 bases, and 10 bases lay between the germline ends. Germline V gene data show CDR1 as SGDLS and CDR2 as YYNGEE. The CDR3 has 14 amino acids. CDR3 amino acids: CASSVYGGDQPQHF. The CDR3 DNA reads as TGTGCCAGCAGCGTATACGGCGGCGATCAGCCCCAGCATTTT.

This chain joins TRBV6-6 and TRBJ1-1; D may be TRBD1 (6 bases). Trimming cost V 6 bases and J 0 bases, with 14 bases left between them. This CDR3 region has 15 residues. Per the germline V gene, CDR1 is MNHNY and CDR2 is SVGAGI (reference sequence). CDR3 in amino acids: CASSRSRGLNTEAFF. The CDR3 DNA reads TGTGCCAGCAGCCGCTCGAGGGGGTTGAACACTGAAGCTTTCTTT.

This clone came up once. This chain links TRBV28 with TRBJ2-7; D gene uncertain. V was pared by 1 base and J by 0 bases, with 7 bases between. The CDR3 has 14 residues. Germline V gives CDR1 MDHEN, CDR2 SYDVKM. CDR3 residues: CASSLLAVSYEQYF. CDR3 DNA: TGTGCCAGCAGTTTATTGGCGGTCTCCTACGAGCAGTACTTC.

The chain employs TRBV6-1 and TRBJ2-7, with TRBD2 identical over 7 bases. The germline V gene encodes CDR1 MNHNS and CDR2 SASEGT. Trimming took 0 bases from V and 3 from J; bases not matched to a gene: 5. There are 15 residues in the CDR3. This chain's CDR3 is CASSEAAGRGYEQYF. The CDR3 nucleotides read TGTGCCAGCAGTGAAGCCGCAGGGAGGGGCTACGAGCAGTACTTC.

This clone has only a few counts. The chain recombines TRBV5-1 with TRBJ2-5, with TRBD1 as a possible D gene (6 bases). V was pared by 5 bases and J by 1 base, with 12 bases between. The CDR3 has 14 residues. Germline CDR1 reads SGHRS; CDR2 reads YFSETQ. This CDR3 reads CASSYLGAQETQYF. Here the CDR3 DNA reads TGCGCCAGCAGTTATTTGGGGGCCCAAGAGACCCAGTACTTC.

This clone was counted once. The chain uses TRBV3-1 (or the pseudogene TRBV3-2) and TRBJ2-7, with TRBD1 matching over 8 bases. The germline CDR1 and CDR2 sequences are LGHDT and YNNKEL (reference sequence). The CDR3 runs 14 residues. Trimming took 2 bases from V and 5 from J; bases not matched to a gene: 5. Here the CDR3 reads CASSQRQGSDEQYF. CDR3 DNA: TGTGCCAGCAGCCAAAGACAGGGGAGTGACGAGCAGTACTTC.

The DNA of the CDR3 is TGTGCCAGCAGTTACGATATCGGCGGGAGGGTAGATTTCCAAGAGACCCAGTACTTC. It yields the protein CASSYDIGGRVDFQETQYF. The chain carries TRBV6-2 or TRBV6-3 and TRBJ2-5, with 9 bases that match TRBD2. The CDR3 length is 19 residues. Germline V gives CDR1 MNHEY, CDR2 SVGEGT. With V trimmed by 2 bases and J by 1 base, 14 bases remained unmatched.

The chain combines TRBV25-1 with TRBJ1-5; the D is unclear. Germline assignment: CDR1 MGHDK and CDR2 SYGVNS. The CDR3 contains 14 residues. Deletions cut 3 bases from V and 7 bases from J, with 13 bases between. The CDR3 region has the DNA TGTGCCAGCAGTGATGAGTCGTCGTGGCAGCCCCAGCATTTT. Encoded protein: CASSDESSWQPQHF.

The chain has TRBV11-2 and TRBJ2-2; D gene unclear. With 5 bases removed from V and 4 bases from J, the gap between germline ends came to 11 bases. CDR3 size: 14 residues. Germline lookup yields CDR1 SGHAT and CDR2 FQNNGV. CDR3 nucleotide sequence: TGTGCCAGCAGCCTCGGAGCTGGCACCGGGGAGCTGTTTTTT. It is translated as CASSLGAGTGELFF.

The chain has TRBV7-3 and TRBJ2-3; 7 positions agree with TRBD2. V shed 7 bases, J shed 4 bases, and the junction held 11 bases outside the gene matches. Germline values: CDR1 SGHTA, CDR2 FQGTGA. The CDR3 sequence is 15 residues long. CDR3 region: CASTYGTTRADTQYF. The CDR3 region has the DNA TGTGCCAGCACCTACGGGACTACCAGGGCAGATACGCAGTATTTT.

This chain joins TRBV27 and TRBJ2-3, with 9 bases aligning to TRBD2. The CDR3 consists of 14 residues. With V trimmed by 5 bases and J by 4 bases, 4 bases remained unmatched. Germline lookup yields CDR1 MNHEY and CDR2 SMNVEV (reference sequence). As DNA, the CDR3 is TGTGCCAGCAGTACGGGACTAGCATCAGATACGCAGTATTTT. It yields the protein CASSTGLASDTQYF.

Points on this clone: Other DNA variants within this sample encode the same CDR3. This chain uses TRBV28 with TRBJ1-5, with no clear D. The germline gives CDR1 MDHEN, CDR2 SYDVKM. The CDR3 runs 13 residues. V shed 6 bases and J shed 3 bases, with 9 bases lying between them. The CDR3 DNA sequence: TGTGCCAGCAGCCTCCCCCCCAATCAGCCCCAGCATTTT. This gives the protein CASSLPPNQPQHF. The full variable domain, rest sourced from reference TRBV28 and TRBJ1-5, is DVKVTQSSRYLVKRTGEKVFLECVQDMDHENMFWYRQDPGLGLRLIYFSYDVKMKEKGDIPEGYSVSREKKERFSLILESASTNQTSMYLCASSLPPNQPQHFGDGTRLSIL.